This T cell receptor beta chain was found in a study of T cells expressing NK-cell markers. At the level of the study: Sequenced donors, eight in total, included seven who were HCMV-seropositive and one who was seronegative. Notes on the study in general: The HCMV specificity of the expanded NKG2C+ T cell clones stayed unresolved. Among several donors, these clonotypes also ranked first in the CD3+CD56-NKG2C+ fraction.

The CDR3 spans 15 residues. In germline, CDR1 is LGHNA, CDR2 YNFKEQ. In the case of this clonotype: Its antigen is still unknown.

Using the 5' RACE reads, TCRdb records one entry per CDR3 protein without DNA. The sample holds some 460,000 distinct CDR3 sequences. The sequence derives from a woman between 45 and 60 years old in good health. This chain uses TRBV4-2 with TRBJ2-1; the D call from TCRdb, TRBD2, cannot be confirmed without DNA. The sequenced material came from blood T cells: a sorted CD56 or NKG2C T cell subset, CD4+ or CD8+ T cells, or bulk PBMC T cells (not recorded which). This CDR3 is CASSQEEGPVHEQFF.